This TCR beta chain was captured in a study of T-cell reconstitution after alpha-beta-depleted transplantation in children. This clonotype was found many times. Its specificity is not known. Unique molecular identifiers tagged the TCRbeta library. MiXCR, applied by TCRdb to the PCR reads, yields one record per CDR3 protein. The top ten hold 0.79% of the sample, which has hundreds of thousands of distinct CDR3 sequences, about an eighth seen once. CDR3 length equals 15 residues. Per the germline V gene, CDR1 is DFQATT and CDR2 is SNEGSKA (reference sequence). With V trimmed by 3 bases and J by 8 bases, 8 bases remained unmatched. Findings and caveats of the study: Surviving recipient T cells and thymic progenitors accounted for the high day-60 TCRbeta diversity observed in some patients. It was reported that alpha-beta T cells came from several hundred expanded graft clones (about two months after transplant). Newly produced T cells mostly accounted for T-cell counts and diversity one year post-transplant.

This chain uses TRBV20-1 with TRBJ2-1; 12 nucleotides line up with TRBD2. Sequencing used PBMCs, obtained before TCRalphabeta/CD19-depleted stem cell transplant. The sequence came from a girl under 10 years old with congenital amegakaryocytic thrombocytopenia, due to receive a stem cell transplant. The CDR3 region has the DNA TGCAGTGCTAGCCCTAGCGGGGGGGGATTGGATGAGCAGTTCTTC. Its translation: CSASPSGGGLDEQFF.